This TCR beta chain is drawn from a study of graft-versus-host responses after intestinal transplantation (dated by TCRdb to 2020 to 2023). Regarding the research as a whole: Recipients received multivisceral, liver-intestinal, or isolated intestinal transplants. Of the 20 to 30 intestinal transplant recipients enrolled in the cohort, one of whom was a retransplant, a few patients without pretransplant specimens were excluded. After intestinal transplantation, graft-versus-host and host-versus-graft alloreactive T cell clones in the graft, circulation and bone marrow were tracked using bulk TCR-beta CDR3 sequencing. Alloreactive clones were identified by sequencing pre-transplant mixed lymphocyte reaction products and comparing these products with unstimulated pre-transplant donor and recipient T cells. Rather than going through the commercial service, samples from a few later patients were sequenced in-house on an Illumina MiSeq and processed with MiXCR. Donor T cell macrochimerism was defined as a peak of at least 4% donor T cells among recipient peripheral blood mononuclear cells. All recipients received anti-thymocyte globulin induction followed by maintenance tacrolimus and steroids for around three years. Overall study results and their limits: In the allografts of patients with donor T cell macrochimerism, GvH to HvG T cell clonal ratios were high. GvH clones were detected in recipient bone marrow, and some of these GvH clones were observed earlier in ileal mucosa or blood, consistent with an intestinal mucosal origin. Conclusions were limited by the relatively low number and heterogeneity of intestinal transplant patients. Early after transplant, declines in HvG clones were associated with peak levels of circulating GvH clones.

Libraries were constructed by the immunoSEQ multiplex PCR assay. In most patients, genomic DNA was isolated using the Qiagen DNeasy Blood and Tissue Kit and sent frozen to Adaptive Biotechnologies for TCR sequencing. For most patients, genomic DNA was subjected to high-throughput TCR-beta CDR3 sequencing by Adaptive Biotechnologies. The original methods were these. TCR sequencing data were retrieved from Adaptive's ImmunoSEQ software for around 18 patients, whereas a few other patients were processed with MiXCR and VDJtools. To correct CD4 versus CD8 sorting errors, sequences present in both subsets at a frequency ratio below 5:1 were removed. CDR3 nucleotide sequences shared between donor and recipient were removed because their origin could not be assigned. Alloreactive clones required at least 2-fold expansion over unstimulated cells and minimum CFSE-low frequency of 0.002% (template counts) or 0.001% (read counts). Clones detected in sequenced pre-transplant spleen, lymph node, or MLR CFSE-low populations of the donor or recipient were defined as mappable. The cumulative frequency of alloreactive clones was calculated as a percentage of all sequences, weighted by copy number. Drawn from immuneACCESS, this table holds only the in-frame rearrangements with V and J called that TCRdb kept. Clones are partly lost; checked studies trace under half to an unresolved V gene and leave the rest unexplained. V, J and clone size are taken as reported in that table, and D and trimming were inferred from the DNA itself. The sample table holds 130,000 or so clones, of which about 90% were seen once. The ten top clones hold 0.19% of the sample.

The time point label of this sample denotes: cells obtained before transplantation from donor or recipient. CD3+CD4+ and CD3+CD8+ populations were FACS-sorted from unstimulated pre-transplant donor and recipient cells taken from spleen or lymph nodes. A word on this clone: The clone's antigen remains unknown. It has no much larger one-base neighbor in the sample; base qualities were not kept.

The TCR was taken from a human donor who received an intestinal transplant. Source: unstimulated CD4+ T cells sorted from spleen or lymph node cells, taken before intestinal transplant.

The DNA sequence is TGCGCCAGCAGTTTAACGACAGCCGACGGGGGCTACACCTTC. Translation gives CASSLTTADGGYTF. The sequence joins TRBV5-1 to TRBJ1-2; TRBD1 is a possible D gene, resting on 5 matching bases. The junction shows trimming of 5 bases on V and 8 bases on J, plus 19 bases between the germline ends. CDR1 and CDR2 were assigned from the germline V gene as SGHRS and YFSETQ. The CDR3 runs 14 residues from the cysteine to the phenylalanine. Left in the record is the CDR3 DNA by itself, 42 bases read in frame from the first base.